The 26 T cell receptor beta chains listed next were all sequenced from one sample in a study of identifying expanded T cells in peripheral blood. The protocol was immunoSEQ multiplex PCR, while the TCRdb copy is restricted to in-frame clones and leaves out a portion. This table holds more than 65,000 clones, about 91% found once. Input material: blood. The source of these receptors is a person aged 18 to 70 in good health.

This chain joins TRBV6-6 and TRBJ1-4, with D unresolved. V was pared by 2 bases and J by 6 bases, with 7 bases between. This CDR3 is built from 13 residues. Germline V gene lookup returns CDR1 MNHNY and CDR2 SVGAGI (reference sequence). The CDR3: CASSYVNYEKLFF. The CDR3 nucleotides are TGTGCCAGCAGTTACGTTAATTATGAAAAACTGTTTTTT.

The gene calls are TRBV7-3 and TRBJ2-7; D not certain. Per germline, CDR1 SGHTA and CDR2 FQGTGA. Deletions cut 0 bases from V and 7 bases from J, with 10 bases between. The CDR3 loop spans 13 amino acids. CDR3 DNA: TGTGCCAGCAGCTTAACAGACATGGGGGAGCAGTACTTC. It yields the protein CASSLTDMGEQYF.

J is TRBJ2-1 and V is TRBV27; 11 nucleotides agree with TRBD2. The ends lost 4 bases at V and 7 bases at J; junction bases unmatched: 15. The CDR3 is 18 amino acids. Germline CDR1 MNHEY, CDR2 SMNVEV (reference sequence). Here the CDR3 reads CASSSPSLAGGSSNEQFF. The CDR3 bases are TGTGCCAGCAGTTCCCCGTCCTTAGCGGGAGGGTCTTCGAATGAGCAGTTCTTC.

The chain employs TRBV7-2 and TRBJ2-7; TRBD2 matches at 7 bases. V was clipped by 6 bases and J by 4 bases; unmatched bases: 6. Germline CDR1 and CDR2: SGHTA and FQGNSA. There are 13 residues in the CDR3. In DNA, the CDR3 is TGTGCCAGCAGTTGGGGGGGGTCGTACGAGCAGTACTTC. This sequence encodes CASSWGGSYEQYF.

The chain is built from TRBV28 and TRBJ2-7, with a tentative D call TRBD2 (5 bases). V lost 3 bases to trimming and J lost 2 bases, with 8 bases between them. Germline V CDR1 and CDR2: MDHEN, SYDVKM. The CDR3 runs 13 residues. The CDR3 DNA is TGTGCCAGCAGTTTCGGGGATGCCTACGAGCAGTACTTC. This translates into CASSFGDAYEQYF.

This chain connects TRBV27 to TRBJ2-1, with D perhaps being TRBD1 or TRBD2 (5 bases each). The ends were cut back, 2 bases at V and 6 bases at J, with 11 bases in the middle. Germline V gene data show CDR1 as MNHEY and CDR2 as SMNVEV (reference sequence). The CDR3 has 14 residues. CDR3 nucleotides: TGTGCCAGCAGTTTAAGGGACGGGTCCAATGAGCAGTTCTTC. It translates to CASSLRDGSNEQFF.

The chain has TRBV28 and TRBJ2-3; 10 nucleotides line up with TRBD1. Trimming at V came to 4 bases and at J to 5 bases, leaving 6 bases not matched to a gene. The CDR3 loop spans 15 amino acids. CDR1 is MDHEN, CDR2 SYDVKM, per germline. CDR3 region: CASSSSGQGGDTQYF. The CDR3 coding sequence is TGTGCCAGCAGTTCATCTGGACAGGGGGGAGATACGCAGTATTTT. Full variable domain (missing parts from reference TRBV28 and TRBJ2-3): DVKVTQSSRYLVKRTGEKVFLECVQDMDHENMFWYRQDPGLGLRLIYFSYDVKMKEKGDIPEGYSVSREKKERFSLILESASTNQTSMYLCASSSSGQGGDTQYFGPGTRLTVL.

V gene TRBV13 combines with J gene TRBJ2-5; D is unresolved. Near its end, the DNA agrees better with TRBJ2-7, so the J call may be wrong. Per germline, CDR1 PRHDT and CDR2 FYEKMQ (reference sequence). This CDR3 region has 15 residues. CDR3: CASSLGWGSSYEQYF. CDR3 nucleotide sequence: TGTGCCAGCAGCTTAGGGTGGGGAAGCTCCTACGAGCAGTACTTC.

V gene TRBV27 combines with J gene TRBJ2-1; D tentatively fits TRBD1 or TRBD2 (5 bases each). Deletions cut 9 bases from V and 3 bases from J, with 9 bases between. The CDR3 length is 12 residues. From germline, CDR1 is MNHEY and CDR2 SMNVEV (reference sequence). Here the CDR3 DNA reads TGTGCCAGTCGGGGCAACTACAATGAGCAGTTCTTC. Translated: CASRGNYNEQFF.

The chain combines TRBV4-1 with TRBJ1-2, with D perhaps matching TRBD1 (6 bases). The CDR3 consists of 17 residues. V was trimmed by 0 bases and J by 6 bases, leaving 20 bases between them. Germline values: CDR1 MGHRA, CDR2 YSYEKL. Here the CDR3 DNA reads TGCGCCAGCAGCCAAGACAGGGGAGTGATAAAGGAAGATGGCTACACCTTC. Translating it yields CASSQDRGVIKEDGYTF.

The V and J genes are TRBV7-2 and TRBJ2-3; 8 bases map to TRBD2. This CDR3 region has 16 residues. From germline, CDR1 is SGHTA and CDR2 FQGNSA. V was clipped by 7 bases and J by 3 bases; unmatched bases: 12. CDR3 amino acids: CASTTQSGGGTDTQYF. The CDR3 DNA sequence: TGTGCCAGCACCACACAGAGCGGGGGTGGAACAGATACGCAGTATTTT. Full variable domain (missing parts from reference TRBV7-2 and TRBJ2-3): GAGVSQSPSNKVTEKGKDVELRCDPISGHTALYWYRQSLGQGLEFLIYFQGNSAPDKSGLPSDRFSAERTGGSVSTLTIQRTQQEDSAVYLCASTTQSGGGTDTQYFGPGTRLTVL.

This chain uses TRBV14 with TRBJ1-1, with unresolved D. This CDR3 contains 15 residues. The V gene lost 2 bases and the J gene lost 1 base, with 11 bases spanning the gap. Germline CDR1 is SGHDN and CDR2 is FVKESK. The CDR3 sequence is CASSQFRAENTEAFF. The DNA for the CDR3 is TGTGCCAGCAGCCAATTTCGGGCAGAGAACACTGAAGCTTTCTTT.

The chain uses TRBV2 and TRBJ1-4, with D maybe TRBD1 (5 bases). V shed 7 bases and J shed 8 bases, with 14 bases lying between them. The length of the CDR3 is 13 residues. Per the germline V gene, CDR1 is SNHLY and CDR2 is FYNNEI. The CDR3 bases are TGTGCCAGCACCAGCTTAAGGGGCGAAAAACTGTTTTTT. Translating it yields CASTSLRGEKLFF.

This chain connects TRBV28 to TRBJ2-3; possibly TRBD1 for D (5 bases). Germline V lookup: CDR1 MDHEN, CDR2 SYDVKM. Between the trimmed V and J ends, which lost 8 bases and 0 bases, there was a span of 6 bases. This CDR3 has 12 amino acids. CDR3 nucleotides: TGTGCCAGCTCAGGGAGCACAGATACGCAGTATTTT. Protein sequence: CASSGSTDTQYF.

The rearrangement uses TRBV19 and TRBJ2-3; the D call may be TRBD1 or TRBD2 (5 bases each). The CDR3 has 11 residues. Germline CDR1 is LNHDA and CDR2 is SQIVND (reference sequence). V was clipped by 8 bases and J by 3 bases, with 6 bases between them. CDR3 coding DNA: TGTGCCAGTGGGACGACAGATACGCAGTATTTT. Translating gives CASGTTDTQYF.

The rearrangement links TRBV2 to TRBJ2-5, with 8 nucleotides matching TRBD2. V lost 6 bases and J lost 4; bases outside the gene matches: 13. This CDR3 comprises 16 residues. Germline values: CDR1 SNHLY, CDR2 FYNNEI. The CDR3 loop is CASSAQAGGAGETQYF. CDR3 nucleotide sequence: TGTGCCAGCAGCGCCCAAGCCGGGGGGGCGGGAGAGACCCAGTACTTC. The complete variable domain, with remaining parts taken from reference TRBV2 and TRBJ2-5, reads EPEVTQTPSHQVTQMGQEVILRCVPISNHLYFYWYRQILGQKVEFLVSFYNNEISEKSEIFDDQFSVERPDGSNFTLKIRSTKLEDSAMYFCASSAQAGGAGETQYFGPGTRLLVL.

The CDR3 reads CSVAGTSGEQYF. For the CDR3, the DNA is TGCAGCGTTGCCGGGACTAGCGGGGAGCAGTATTTT. The V call is TRBV29-1, the J call TRBJ2-3; 13 bases fit TRBD2. CDR1 and CDR2 from the germline V gene are SQVTM and ANQGSEA. This CDR3 is built from 12 residues. V was clipped by 4 bases and J by 11 bases; unmatched bases: 3.

This rearrangement joins TRBV28 to TRBJ1-5; the D gene is possibly TRBD1 (6 bases). The ends were cut back, 5 bases at V and 1 base at J, with 15 bases in the middle. From germline, CDR1 is MDHEN and CDR2 SYDVKM. The CDR3 has 16 amino acids. CDR3 sequence reads: CASSGGGQPSNQPQHF. The CDR3, as DNA: TGTGCCAGCAGTGGTGGTGGACAGCCGAGCAATCAGCCCCAGCATTTT.

The chain combines TRBV9 with TRBJ2-1; TRBD1 matches 11 bases. In germline, CDR1 is SGDLS, CDR2 YYNGEE. The CDR3 contains 21 residues. V lost 3 bases and J lost 8; bases outside the gene matches: 25. The chain's CDR3 is CASSAPSRTGGRYGGMDEQFF. The CDR3 bases are TGTGCCAGCAGCGCCCCATCCCGGACAGGGGGCCGGTACGGGGGAATGGATGAGCAGTTCTTC.

In this sample, this clone turned up a few times. The chain links TRBV5-1 to TRBJ1-1; TRBD1 is a possible D gene (5 bases). The V gene's germline CDR1 is SGHRS and CDR2 YFSETQ. The CDR3 sequence is 15 residues long. V dropped 0 bases and J dropped 6 bases, with 15 bases sitting between them. For the CDR3, the DNA is TGCGCCAGCAGCTTGGCTCTAGGACAATCTTCTGAAGCTTTCTTT. Residues: CASSLALGQSSEAFF.

This clone occurred a few times. The V and J genes are TRBV28 and TRBJ1-5, with no clear D. The CDR3 is 15 residues long. Germline assignment: CDR1 MDHEN and CDR2 SYDVKM. V lost 6 bases and J 1 base, leaving 13 bases between the germline ends. CDR3 nucleotide sequence: TGTGCCAGCAGCGAAAGTCAGTTGAGCAATCAGCCCCAGCATTTT. It is translated as CASSESQLSNQPQHF.

This clone was picked up one time. The V call is TRBV6-1, the J call TRBJ2-5, with D uncertain. The CDR3 consists of 12 residues. The germline V gene has CDR1 MNHNS and CDR2 SASEGT. Trimming took off 8 bases at V and 0 bases at J, with 7 bases between the two ends. The CDR3 nucleotides read TGTGCCAGCGCCCGTTACCAAGAGACCCAGTACTTC. Translating it yields CASARYQETQYF.

In its sample, this clone was seen once. Distinct nucleotide sequences in the sample also encode this CDR3. The chain is built from TRBV6-5 and TRBJ2-2; D is possibly TRBD1 or TRBD2 (5 bases each). V lost 2 bases and J lost 1, with 8 bases in between. The CDR3 runs to 15 residues. Germline values: CDR1 MNHEY, CDR2 SVGAGI. The DNA of the CDR3 is TGTGCCAGCAGTTACAGGGGACGGAACACCGGGGAGCTGTTTTTT. Amino acid sequence: CASSYRGRNTGELFF.

The CDR3 DNA follows: TGTGCCAGCCATCCAGGCGGAGCCTACGAGCAGTACTTC. As protein: CASHPGGAYEQYF. The chain combines TRBV7-2 with TRBJ2-7; D gene ambiguous. CDR3 length: 13 amino acids. V lost 8 bases, J lost 2 bases, and 13 bases lay in between. CDR1 and CDR2 from the germline V gene are SGHTA and FQGNSA.

The gene calls are TRBV9 and TRBJ1-2; D is unresolved. Trimming pared 0 bases from V and 6 bases from J, leaving 12 bases between. The CDR3 totals 14 residues. The germline V gene encodes CDR1 SGDLS and CDR2 YYNGEE. Here the CDR3 reads CASSVGPGLDGYTF. In nucleotides, the CDR3 is TGTGCCAGCAGCGTAGGACCCGGATTGGATGGCTACACCTTC.

This sequence joins TRBV18 and TRBJ1-2; 10 positions match TRBD1. Germline V gives CDR1 KGHSH, CDR2 LQKENI. V gave up 5 bases and J gave up 2 bases; unmatched junction bases: 8. This CDR3 comprises 16 residues. The CDR3 DNA reads TGTGCCAGCTCAACGGCGGGACAGGGGTTCAACTATGGCTACACCTTC. This codes for CASSTAGQGFNYGYTF.